This T cell receptor beta chain was obtained from a study of blood T cell repertoires in COVID-19. The CDR3 runs to 12 residues. The germline V gene encodes CDR1 SGHRS and CDR2 YFSETQ. Trimming pared 2 bases from V and 7 bases from J, leaving 9 bases between. Original analysis: By means of reference gene primer amplification, nucleated cell counts were estimated. The data were produced by immunoSEQ multiplex PCR, yet TCRdb's version contains in-frame clones alone and is incomplete. V and J calls and clone size are as listed in that table; D and trimming were resolved from the DNA. This repertoire shows roughly 200,000 clones, around 80% found once; its top ten account for 2.5% to 3%.

The chain joins TRBV5-1 to TRBJ1-2; D not certain. This clonotype originated in a woman over 75 with active or convalescent COVID-19. Sequencing was done on a sample of peripheral blood. The CDR3 reads CASSFQEGGYTF. In DNA form, the CDR3 reads TGCGCCAGCAGCTTTCAGGAGGGTGGCTACACCTTC. The full variable domain, completed using reference TRBV5-1 and TRBJ1-2, is KAGVTQTPRYLIKTRGQQVTLSCSPISGHRSVSWYQQTPGQGLQFLFEYFSETQRNKGNFPGRFSGRQFSNSRSEMNVSTLELGDSALYLCASSFQEGGYTFGSGTRLTVV.